Below, 25 T cell receptor beta chains from the same sample are listed, as sequenced in a study of cytomegalovirus exposure and HLA in healthy donors. The PCR contained 60 Vbeta and 13 Jbeta primers. Data came from immunoSEQ multiplex PCR; TCRdb stores just in-frame clones and leaves some out. The repertoire consists of 220,000 or so clones, with roughly 80% occurring once and the leading ten covering around 3.9%. Source material: PBMCs. These receptors originate from a male donor in good health and CMV-seronegative.

The J gene is TRBJ2-7, the V gene TRBV7-3, with a possible D match to TRBD2 (6 bases). In germline, CDR1 is SGHTA, CDR2 FQGTGA. The CDR3 runs to 13 residues. V lost 4 bases to trimming and J lost 2 bases, with 9 bases between them. The CDR3 DNA follows: TGTGCCAGCAGCTGGCTAGCGCCCTACGAGCAGTACTTC. Residues: CASSWLAPYEQYF.

This clone turned up a few times. This chain joins TRBV5-6 and TRBJ2-3; tentative D call: TRBD2 (6 bases). The V end was cut by 2 bases, the J end by 6 bases, with 22 bases between. The germline V gene encodes CDR1 SGHDT and CDR2 YYEEEE. CDR3 length: 17 residues. CDR3: CASSFDPPLGSGDTQYF. Here the CDR3 DNA reads TGTGCCAGCAGCTTTGACCCCCCCCTCGGGAGCGGGGATACGCAGTATTTT.

V usage is TRBV5-1 and J usage is TRBJ2-7, with D tentatively TRBD1 (6 bases). CDR3 length: 12 amino acids. V lost 2 bases and J lost 4, with 7 bases in between. Germline CDR1 is SGHRS and CDR2 is YFSETQ. CDR3 sequence reads: CASSLQGYEQYF. The CDR3 region has the DNA TGCGCCAGCAGCTTACAGGGTTACGAGCAGTACTTC.

For this clone: The junction does not match germline at one end; this may be a read error. The chain combines TRBV7-9 with TRBJ2-7; tentative D call: TRBD2 (6 bases). CDR1 SEHNR and CDR2 FQNEAQ come from the germline V gene (reference sequence). The CDR3 totals 17 residues. The CDR3 DNA is TGTTCCAGCAACTCCCAGCCGCGGGGCTACTTCTCCTACGAGCAGTACTTC. Its protein product is CSSNSQPRGYFSYEQYF.

As regards this clone: One end of the junction does not line up with germline, which may come from a read error. The J gene is TRBJ2-7, the V gene TRBV7-9; TRBD1 matches 7 bases. CDR1 SEHNR and CDR2 FQNEAQ come from the germline V gene (reference sequence). The CDR3 has 14 residues. The CDR3 DNA reads as TGTTCCAGCAGCTCGCGACAGGGTGGCATCGAGCAGTACTTC. It yields the protein CSSSSRQGGIEQYF.

The rearrangement links TRBV7-3 to TRBJ1-4; a weak D match, TRBD1 (5 bases). Per germline, CDR1 SGHTA and CDR2 FQGTGA. The CDR3 totals 17 residues. V shed 1 base and J shed 2 bases, with 14 bases lying between them. CDR3 DNA: TGTGCCAGCAGCTTAAAGCAGGGCGGGAGCACTAATGAAAAACTGTTTTTT. This translates into CASSLKQGGSTNEKLFF.

This clone was observed a few times. The gene calls are TRBV25-1 and TRBJ2-2, with D unresolved. This CDR3 is 14 amino acids long. Germline V gives CDR1 MGHDK, CDR2 SYGVNS. The V and J ends lost 6 bases and 3 bases respectively, with 11 bases between them. CDR3 DNA sequence: TGTGCCAGCAGCCGAGACACAGACACCGGGGAGCTGTTTTTT. The encoded protein is CASSRDTDTGELFF.

Only a few counts were recorded for this clone. This chain connects TRBV10-3 to TRBJ1-3, with 10 bases identical to TRBD1. Germline CDR1 and CDR2: ENHRY and SYGVKD. The CDR3 is made up of 14 amino acids. The junction had 7 bases not matched to a gene; V was cut back by 10 bases and J by 4 bases. The CDR3 coding sequence is TGTGCCACTGGGGACAGGGGAAGAGGAAACACCATATATTTT. This codes for CATGDRGRGNTIYF.

The V call is TRBV28, the J call TRBJ1-5; possibly TRBD1 for D (6 bases). CDR1 MDHEN and CDR2 SYDVKM come from the germline V gene. The CDR3 length is 16 residues. V gave up 5 bases and J gave up 2 bases, with 16 bases separating them. CDR3 sequence reads: CASSPQTGSGNQPQHF. The CDR3 DNA sequence: TGTGCCAGCAGTCCCCAGACAGGTTCGGGCAATCAGCCCCAGCATTTT.

This sequence joins TRBV19 and TRBJ1-3; D is possibly TRBD1 (5 bases). This CDR3 is built from 14 residues. Germline CDR1 LNHDA, CDR2 SQIVND (reference sequence). Between the trimmed V and J ends, which lost 3 bases and 2 bases, there was a span of 8 bases. CDR3 DNA: TGTGCCAGTAGTATGGTGACAGCTGGAAACACCATATATTTT. Protein sequence: CASSMVTAGNTIYF.

This chain connects TRBV5-4 to TRBJ2-2, with 13 bases lining up with TRBD2. In germline, CDR1 is SGHNT, CDR2 YYREEE (reference sequence). The CDR3 covers 16 residues. V dropped 4 bases and J dropped 4; count of bases not matched to a gene: 4. The CDR3 is CASSPGLAGPTGELFF. CDR3 DNA: TGTGCCAGCAGCCCGGGACTAGCGGGACCCACCGGGGAGCTGTTTTTT. The variable domain in full, with the rest retrieved from reference TRBV5-4 and TRBJ2-2, is ETGVTQSPTHLIKTRGQQVTLRCSSQSGHNTVSWYQQALGQGPQFIFQYYREEENGRGNFPPRFSGLQFPNYSSELNVNALELDDSALYLCASSPGLAGPTGELFFGEGSRLTVL.

The chain carries TRBV27 and TRBJ1-2, with 7 bases matching TRBD1. Germline CDR1 is MNHEY and CDR2 is SMNVEV (reference sequence). The CDR3 contains 14 residues. Unmatched junction bases numbered 5, after V lost 2 bases and J lost 5 bases. The CDR3 here is CASSLIGGAYGYTF. CDR3 DNA sequence: TGTGCCAGCAGTTTAATAGGGGGCGCGTATGGCTACACCTTC.

A remark on this clone: Sequence at one end of the junction differs from germline and may be a read error. V gene TRBV4-1 combines with J gene TRBJ2-7, with unresolved D. The V gene's germline CDR1 is MGHRA and CDR2 YSYEKL. This CDR3 spans 13 amino acids. The CDR3 is CASSQTTHGEQHF. The CDR3 DNA follows: TGCGCCAGCAGCCAAACTACTCATGGCGAGCAGCACTTC.

There are a few counts of this clone. The CDR3 loop reads CAWTILEGGGYTF. The CDR3 DNA follows: TGTGCCTGGACCATACTGGAGGGCGGTGGCTACACCTTC. The chain uses TRBV30 and TRBJ1-2; D is unresolved. This CDR3 has 13 residues. CDR1 is GTSNPN, CDR2 SVGIG, per germline (reference sequence). Trimming removed 4 bases at V and 7 bases at J, with 16 bases between.

This clone was observed many times. This sequence joins TRBV6-6 and TRBJ2-1; unclear D gene. Per germline, CDR1 MNHNY and CDR2 SVGAGI (reference sequence). V was pared by 5 bases and J by 2 bases, with 4 bases between. The CDR3 has 12 amino acids. CDR3 bases: TGTGCCAGCAGTAACACCTACAATGAGCAGTTCTTC. Translation gives CASSNTYNEQFF.

This clone was seen just once. DNA of the CDR3: TGTGCCATGGGGAGTCCGACGAGAAATGAGCAGTTCTTC. As protein: CAMGSPTRNEQFF. The rearrangement uses TRBV7-9 and TRBJ2-1, with a weak D call TRBD2 (5 bases). This CDR3 has 13 residues. Germline-derived CDR1 and CDR2 are SEHNR and FQNEAQ (reference sequence). Trimming removed 10 bases at V and 7 bases at J, with 17 bases between.

The chain uses TRBV4-2 and TRBJ2-2, with 9 bases that match TRBD2. CDR3 length equals 17 residues. CDR1 is LGHNA and CDR2 is YNFKEQ in the germline V gene. The J segment lost 2 bases and the V segment lost 4 bases, leaving 8 bases of the junction unmatched. The CDR3 loop reads CASSRSTSGLNTGELFF. CDR3 in DNA: TGTGCCAGCAGCCGTTCTACTAGCGGGCTTAACACCGGGGAGCTGTTTTTT.

V usage is TRBV19 and J usage is TRBJ1-3; no clear D. CDR1 and CDR2 from the germline V gene are LNHDA and SQIVND (reference sequence). CDR3 size: 14 residues. The V and J ends lost 7 bases and 2 bases respectively, with 12 bases between them. The CDR3 reads CASMGLGPGNTIYF. The DNA for the CDR3 is TGTGCCAGTATGGGCCTCGGCCCTGGAAACACCATATATTTT. Supplemented by reference TRBV19 and TRBJ1-3, the full variable domain reads DGGITQSPKYLFRKEGQNVTLSCEQNLNHDAMYWYRQDPGQGLRLIYYSQIVNDFQKGDIAEGYSVSREKKESFPLTVTSAQKNPTAFYLCASMGLGPGNTIYFGEGSWLTVV.

The gene calls are TRBV5-4 and TRBJ2-5; 13 bases align to TRBD2. The CDR3 spans 16 residues. With V trimmed by 0 bases and J by 1 base, 0 bases remained unmatched. The germline V gene has CDR1 SGHNT and CDR2 YYREEE (reference sequence). The chain's CDR3 is CASSLGLAGGQETQYF. As DNA, the CDR3 is TGTGCCAGCAGCTTGGGACTAGCGGGAGGCCAAGAGACCCAGTACTTC.

The rearrangement joins TRBV28 to TRBJ1-5, with 10 nucleotides matching TRBD1. The CDR3 is 15 amino acids. Germline trimming cut 3 bases from V and 6 bases from J; bases unmatched to any gene: 5. Germline CDR1 reads MDHEN; CDR2 reads SYDVKM. The CDR3 sequence is CASSLGQGIGQPQHF. The CDR3 coding sequence is TGTGCCAGCAGTTTGGGACAGGGGATAGGTCAGCCCCAGCATTTT.

This chain connects TRBV5-4 to TRBJ1-6, with D possibly matching TRBD1 (5 bases). The CDR3 sequence is 15 residues long. V dropped 6 bases and J dropped 5 bases, with 15 bases sitting between them. Germline V CDR1 and CDR2: SGHNT, YYREEE (reference sequence). The CDR3 coding sequence is TGTGCCAGCATGCCTGGGGCCGAAAATAATTCACCCCTCCACTTT. This sequence encodes CASMPGAENNSPLHF.

DNA of the CDR3: TGTGCCAGCAGCTTACCGGTTAGTAAGCAGTACTTC. It specifies CASSLPVSKQYF. This rearrangement joins TRBV5-4 to TRBJ2-7; D is uncertain. This CDR3 is 12 amino acids long. V dropped 2 bases and J dropped 8 bases, with 11 bases sitting between them. Germline V gives CDR1 SGHNT, CDR2 YYREEE (reference sequence). Full variable domain (rest looked up from reference TRBV5-4 and TRBJ2-7): ETGVTQSPTHLIKTRGQQVTLRCSSQSGHNTVSWYQQALGQGPQFIFQYYREEENGRGNFPPRFSGLQFPNYSSELNVNALELDDSALYLCASSLPVSKQYFGPGTRLTVT.

The chain joins TRBV6-1 to TRBJ1-5; TRBD1 is a possible D gene (5 bases). This CDR3 has 14 amino acids. Germline-derived CDR1 and CDR2 are MNHNS and SASEGT. V lost 4 bases and J 3 bases, leaving 10 bases between the germline ends. CDR3 amino acids: CASSAGRDNQPQHF. CDR3 coding DNA: TGTGCCAGCAGTGCCGGCAGGGACAATCAGCCCCAGCATTTT.

The chain links TRBV9 to TRBJ1-3; no definite D call. Germline V gene sequence: CDR1 SGDLS, CDR2 YYNGEE. Trimming took off 4 bases at V and 0 bases at J, with 14 bases between the two ends. This CDR3 region has 16 residues. CDR3 DNA: TGTGCCAGCAGCCTCAGACTCCAATTCTCTGGAAACACCATATATTTT. Amino acid sequence: CASSLRLQFSGNTIYF.

This clone was found once. V and J are TRBV5-1 and TRBJ2-5, with 14 bases that match TRBD2. This CDR3 is 16 amino acids long. Trimming cost V 4 bases and J 9 bases; bases outside gene matches: 11. Germline V gene sequence: CDR1 SGHRS, CDR2 YFSETQ. CDR3 amino acids: CASSRGTSGRREAQYF. The CDR3 DNA is TGCGCCAGCAGCCGAGGGACTAGCGGGAGAAGGGAGGCCCAGTACTTC.